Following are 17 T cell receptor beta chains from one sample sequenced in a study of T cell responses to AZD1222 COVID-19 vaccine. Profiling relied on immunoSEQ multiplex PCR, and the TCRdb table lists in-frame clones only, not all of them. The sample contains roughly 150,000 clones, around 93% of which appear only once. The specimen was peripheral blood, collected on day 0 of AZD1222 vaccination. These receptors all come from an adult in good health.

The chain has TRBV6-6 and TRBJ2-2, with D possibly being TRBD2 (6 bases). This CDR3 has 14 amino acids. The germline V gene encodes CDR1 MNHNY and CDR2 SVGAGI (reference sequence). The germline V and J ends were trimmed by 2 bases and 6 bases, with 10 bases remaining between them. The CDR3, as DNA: TGTGCCAGCAGTTACGCCACGGGAGCCGGGGAGCTGTTTTTT. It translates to CASSYATGAGELFF.

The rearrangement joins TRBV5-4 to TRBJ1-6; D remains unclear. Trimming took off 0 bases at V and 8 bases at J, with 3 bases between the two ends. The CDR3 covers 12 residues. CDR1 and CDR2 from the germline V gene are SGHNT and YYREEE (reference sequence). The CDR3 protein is CASSLGDSPLHF. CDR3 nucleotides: TGTGCCAGCAGCTTGGGGGATTCACCCCTCCACTTT.

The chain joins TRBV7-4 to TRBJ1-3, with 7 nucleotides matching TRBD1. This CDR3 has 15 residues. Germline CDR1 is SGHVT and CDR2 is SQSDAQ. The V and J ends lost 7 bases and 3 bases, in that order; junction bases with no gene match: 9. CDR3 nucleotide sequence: TGTGCCAGCACCACCGACAGGGCTTGTGGAAACACCATATATTTT. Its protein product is CASTTDRACGNTIYF.

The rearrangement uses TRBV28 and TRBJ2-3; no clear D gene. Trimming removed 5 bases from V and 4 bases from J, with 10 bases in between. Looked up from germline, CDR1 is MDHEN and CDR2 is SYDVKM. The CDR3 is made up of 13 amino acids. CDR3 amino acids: CASSPTNADTQYF. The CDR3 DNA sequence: TGTGCCAGCAGTCCTACTAACGCAGATACGCAGTATTTT.

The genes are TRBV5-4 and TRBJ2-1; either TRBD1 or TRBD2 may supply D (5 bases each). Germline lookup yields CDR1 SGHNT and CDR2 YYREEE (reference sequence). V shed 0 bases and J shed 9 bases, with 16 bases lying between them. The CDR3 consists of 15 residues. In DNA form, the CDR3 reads TGTGCCAGCAGCTTGGCCGAGGGGTTGTGGAGTGAGCAGTTCTTC. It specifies CASSLAEGLWSEQFF.

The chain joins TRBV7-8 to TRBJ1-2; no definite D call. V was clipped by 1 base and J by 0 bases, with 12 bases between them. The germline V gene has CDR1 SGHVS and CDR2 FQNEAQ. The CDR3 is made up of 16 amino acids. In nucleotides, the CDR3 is TGTGCCAGCAGCTTAGACAGTACGGCCTCTAACTATGGCTACACCTTC. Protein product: CASSLDSTASNYGYTF.

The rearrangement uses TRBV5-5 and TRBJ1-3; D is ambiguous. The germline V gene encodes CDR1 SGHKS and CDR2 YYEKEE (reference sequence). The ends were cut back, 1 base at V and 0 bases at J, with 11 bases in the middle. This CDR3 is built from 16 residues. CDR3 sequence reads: CASSLNSGYSGNTIYF. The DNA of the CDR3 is TGTGCCAGCAGCTTGAACAGTGGTTACTCTGGAAACACCATATATTTT.

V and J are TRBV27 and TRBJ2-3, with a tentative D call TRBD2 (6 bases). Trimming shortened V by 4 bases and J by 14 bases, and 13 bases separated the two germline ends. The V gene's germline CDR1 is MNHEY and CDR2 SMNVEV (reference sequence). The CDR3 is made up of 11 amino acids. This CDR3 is CASSSGATGYF. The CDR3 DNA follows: TGTGCCAGCAGTTCGGGAGCAACCGGGTATTTT.

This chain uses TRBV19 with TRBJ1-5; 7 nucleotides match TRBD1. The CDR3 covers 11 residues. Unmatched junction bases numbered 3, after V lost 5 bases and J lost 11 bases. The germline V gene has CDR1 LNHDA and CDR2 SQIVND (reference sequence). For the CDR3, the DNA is TGTGCCAGTAGTGTCGACAGGGCCCAGCATTTT. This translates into CASSVDRAQHF.

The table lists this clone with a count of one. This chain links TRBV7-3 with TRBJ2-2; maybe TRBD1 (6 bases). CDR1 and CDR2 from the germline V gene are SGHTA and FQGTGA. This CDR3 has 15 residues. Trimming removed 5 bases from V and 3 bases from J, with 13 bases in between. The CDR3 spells CASSIRQEHTGELFF. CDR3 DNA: TGTGCCAGCAGCATACGACAGGAGCACACCGGGGAGCTGTTTTTT.

As DNA, the CDR3 is TGTGCCAGCAGCTCTTTAGCGGGGTTCTCCTACAATGAGCAGTTCTTC. The encoded protein is CASSSLAGFSYNEQFF. V and J are TRBV7-2 and TRBJ2-1, with 8 bases matching TRBD2. Germline V gene data show CDR1 as SGHTA and CDR2 as FQGNSA. The CDR3 contains 16 residues. The trim removed 4 bases at V and 0 bases at J, leaving 5 bases unmatched. Filled out from reference TRBV7-2 and TRBJ2-1, the complete variable domain reads GAGVSQSPSNKVTEKGKDVELRCDPISGHTALYWYRQSLGQGLEFLIYFQGNSAPDKSGLPSDRFSAERTGGSVSTLTIQRTQQEDSAVYLCASSSLAGFSYNEQFFGPGTRLTVL.

In DNA form, the CDR3 reads TGTGCCAGCAGCTTGGCAACAGTACAAGATAACTATGGCTACACCTTC. As protein: CASSLATVQDNYGYTF. V gene TRBV5-4 combines with J gene TRBJ1-2; unclear D gene. This CDR3 spans 16 amino acids. Germline lookup yields CDR1 SGHNT and CDR2 YYREEE (reference sequence). V was pared by 0 bases and J by 1 base, with 13 bases between. Supplemented by reference TRBV5-4 and TRBJ1-2, the full variable domain reads ETGVTQSPTHLIKTRGQQVTLRCSSQSGHNTVSWYQQALGQGPQFIFQYYREEENGRGNFPPRFSGLQFPNYSSELNVNALELDDSALYLCASSLATVQDNYGYTFGSGTRLTVV.

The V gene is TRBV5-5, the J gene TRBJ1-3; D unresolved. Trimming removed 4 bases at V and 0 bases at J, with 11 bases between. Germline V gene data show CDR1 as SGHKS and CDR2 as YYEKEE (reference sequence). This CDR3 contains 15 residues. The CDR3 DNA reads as TGTGCCAGCAGCCACACCGGGTTCTCTGGAAACACCATATATTTT. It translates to CASSHTGFSGNTIYF.

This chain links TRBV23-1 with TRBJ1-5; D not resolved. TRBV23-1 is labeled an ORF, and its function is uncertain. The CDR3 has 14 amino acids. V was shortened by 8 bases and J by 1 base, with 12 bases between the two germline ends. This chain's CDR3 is CASVLAGSNQPQHF. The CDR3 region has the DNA TGCGCCAGCGTACTTGCGGGGAGCAATCAGCCCCAGCATTTT.

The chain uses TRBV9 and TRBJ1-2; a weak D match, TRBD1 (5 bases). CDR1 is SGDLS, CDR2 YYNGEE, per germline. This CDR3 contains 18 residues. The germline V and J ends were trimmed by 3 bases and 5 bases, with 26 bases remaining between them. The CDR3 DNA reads TGTGCCAGCAGCGAGGATACGTATGGGGCTAATCCCCTTTATGGCTACACCTTC. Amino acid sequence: CASSEDTYGANPLYGYTF.

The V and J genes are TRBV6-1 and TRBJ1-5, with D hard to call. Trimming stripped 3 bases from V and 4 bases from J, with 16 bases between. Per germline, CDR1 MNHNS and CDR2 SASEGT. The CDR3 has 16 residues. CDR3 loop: CASSDHSGTPNQPQHF. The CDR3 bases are TGTGCCAGCAGTGACCATTCAGGAACGCCGAATCAGCCCCAGCATTTT.

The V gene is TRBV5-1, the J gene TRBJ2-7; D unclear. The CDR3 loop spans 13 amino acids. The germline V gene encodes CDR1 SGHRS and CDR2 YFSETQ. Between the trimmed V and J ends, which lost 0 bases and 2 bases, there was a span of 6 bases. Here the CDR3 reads CASSLALTYEQYF. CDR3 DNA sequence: TGCGCCAGCAGCTTGGCCTTAACCTACGAGCAGTACTTC.